Here is one TCR beta chain with its context. Some clones are missing from TCRdb's copy, which holds only in-frame ones; the method was immunoSEQ multiplex PCR. The table lists approximately 70,000 clones, about 80% of them singletons. The data were taken from a study of blood T cell repertoires in COVID-19. For the study at large: The samples span acute and convalescent COVID-19 from the United States, Italy and Spain.

The length of the CDR3 is 18 residues. V was pared by 3 bases and J by 2 bases, with 16 bases of the junction left unmatched. Germline V gene data show CDR1 as LNHDA and CDR2 as SQIVND (reference sequence). Sequenced material: peripheral blood. The genes are TRBV19 and TRBJ2-7, with 7 bases lining up with TRBD1. The origin of this receptor is a woman aged 55-75 years with acute or convalescent COVID-19. CDR3 amino acids: CASSIVGTDPLNTYEQYF. In DNA, the CDR3 is TGTGCCAGTAGTATCGTCGGGACAGACCCCCTTAACACCTACGAGCAGTACTTC.